This T cell receptor (beta chain) was recovered during a study of shared clonotypes between healthy human individuals. Sequencing was performed with immunoSEQ multiplex PCR; in TCRdb, only in-frame clones are kept and a portion is missing. The sample has around 690,000 clones, roughly 91% seen once; the top ten hold less than 40%. This CDR3 has 15 amino acids. Trimming at V came to 4 bases and at J to 9 bases, leaving 10 bases not matched to a gene. Germline lookup yields CDR1 MDHEN and CDR2 SYDVKM. General study findings and limits: Clonotype sharing levels among donors were expected to vary with sequencing depth.

For this clone: The antigen is undetermined.

The sequencing sample was made of memory CD8+ T cells from PBMCs. The subset: CD45RO+ cells pooled with CCR7-negative TemRA cells. This TCR was recovered from a man in his late teens or twenties in good health. Some clones in this sample may be carry-over from other donors' samples. The chain links TRBV28 to TRBJ1-5; 9 bases are shared with TRBD1. CDR3 nucleotide sequence: TGTGCCAGCAGTTGGGGGACAGGGCTGAATTGGCCCCAGCATTTT. Its protein product is CASSWGTGLNWPQHF.